This TCR beta chain is drawn from a study of beta chain features in type 1 diabetes. Note on this clone: Its antigen is still unknown.

Reverse transcription of all isolated RNA meant that expressed TCRB transcripts were sequenced. Assay used: immunoSEQ multiplex PCR; TCRdb lists only in-frame clones, some missing. This repertoire shows about 360,000 clones, roughly 12% found once; its top ten account for 0.015% to 0.02%. Looked up from germline, CDR1 is WSHSY and CDR2 is SAAADI. This CDR3 spans 15 amino acids. The V and J ends lost 6 bases and 3 bases, in that order; junction bases with no gene match: 8. The study, taken as a whole, reports: In cDNA sequencing, cells with high TCR expression could be over-represented. Insertion counts at VDJ junctions were lower in type 1 diabetes patients, who also showed more deletions there.

The source of this sequence is a man in his late teens or twenties in good health. The rearrangement joins TRBV10-2 to TRBJ1-5, with 7 bases matching TRBD1. Sequenced: naive CD4+ T cells from blood. CDR3 DNA: TGCGCCAGCAGAAGAACAGGGGACGACAATCAGCCCCAGCATTTT. Protein: CASRRTGDDNQPQHF.